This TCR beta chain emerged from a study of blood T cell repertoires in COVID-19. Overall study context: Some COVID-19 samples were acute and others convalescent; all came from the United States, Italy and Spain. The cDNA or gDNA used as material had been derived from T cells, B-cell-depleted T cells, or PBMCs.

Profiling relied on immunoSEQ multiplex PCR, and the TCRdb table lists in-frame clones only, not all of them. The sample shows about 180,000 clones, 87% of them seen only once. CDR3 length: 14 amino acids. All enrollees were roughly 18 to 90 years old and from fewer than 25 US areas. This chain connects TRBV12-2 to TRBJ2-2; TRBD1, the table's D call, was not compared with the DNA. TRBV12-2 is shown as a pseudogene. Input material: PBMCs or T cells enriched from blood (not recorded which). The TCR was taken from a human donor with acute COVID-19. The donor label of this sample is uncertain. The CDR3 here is CASRFRDITGELFF. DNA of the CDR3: TGTGCAAGTCGTTTTCGGGACATCACCGGGGAGCTGTTTTTT.